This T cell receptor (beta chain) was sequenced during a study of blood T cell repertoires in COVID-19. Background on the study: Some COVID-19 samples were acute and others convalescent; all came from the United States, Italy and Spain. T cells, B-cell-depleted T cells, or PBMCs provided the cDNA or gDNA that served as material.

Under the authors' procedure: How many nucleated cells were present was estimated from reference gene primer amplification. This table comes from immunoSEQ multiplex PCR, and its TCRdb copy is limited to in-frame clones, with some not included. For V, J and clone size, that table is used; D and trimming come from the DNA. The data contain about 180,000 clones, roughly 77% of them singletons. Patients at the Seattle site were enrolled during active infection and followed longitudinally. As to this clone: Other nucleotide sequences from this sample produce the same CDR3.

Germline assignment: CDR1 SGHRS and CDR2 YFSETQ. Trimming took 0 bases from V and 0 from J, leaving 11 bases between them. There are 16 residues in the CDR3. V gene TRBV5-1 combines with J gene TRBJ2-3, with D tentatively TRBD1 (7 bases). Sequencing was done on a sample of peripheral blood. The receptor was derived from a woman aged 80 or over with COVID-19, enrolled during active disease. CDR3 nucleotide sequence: TGCGCCAGCAGCTTGGGGTCAGGGGGGAGCACAGATACGCAGTATTTT. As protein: CASSLGSGGSTDTQYF.